A selection of T cell receptor beta chains follows, all from one sample in a study of identical twins. In TCRdb, the 5' RACE reads were re-called with MiXCR into one record per CDR3 protein. The sample comprises 300,000 to 400,000 distinct CDR3 sequences, over 9% of which are singletons, and 7.2% rests with the top ten. These same data were also listed under a study on yellow fever vaccine responses in identical twins.

The sequenced sample consisted of CD8+ T cells sorted from blood. The receptors were sampled from a woman between 18 and 29 years old in good health. CDR3s include the opening cysteine and the closing phenylalanine or tryptophan. The D gene is left open where the match is weak. Some rows mark clone size as missing; the rest say once, few, many or name a class of expanded clone.

j_call,v_call,clone_size,d_call,cdr3_length,cdr3_aa,cdr3_nt
TRBJ2-1,TRBV25-1,-,-,12,CASSEYGYEQFF,TGTGCCAGCAGTGAATATGGGTATGAGCAGTTCTTC
TRBJ1-2,TRBV12-3/TRBV12-4,-,-,11,CASNGGYGYTF,TGTGCCAGCAATGGGGGCTATGGCTACACCTTC
TRBJ2-1,TRBV27,few,-,15,CASSPLAYLENEQFF,TGTGCCAGCAGTCCCCTAGCGTATCTAGAGAATGAGCAGTTCTTC
TRBJ2-1,TRBV7-7,-,-,14,CASSSHDGGPEQFF,TGTGCCAGCAGCTCCCACGACGGGGGGCCTGAGCAGTTCTTC
TRBJ2-3,TRBV3-1,few,-,13,CASTSSNTDTQYF,TGTGCCAGCACCTCGAGCAACACAGATACGCAGTATTTT
TRBJ1-6,TRBV28,few,TRBD1,14,CASSYGQGASPLHF,TGTGCCAGCAGTTACGGACAGGGGGCTTCACCCCTCCACTTT
TRBJ2-7,TRBV9,few,TRBD1,15,CASSVEGTEGYEQYF,TGTGCCAGCAGCGTAGAGGGGACAGAAGGCTACGAGCAGTACTTC
TRBJ1-1,TRBV15,-,-,14,CATSRETGPTEAFF,TGTGCCACCAGCAGGGAAACAGGGCCCACTGAAGCTTTCTTT
TRBJ2-7,TRBV5-5,-,-,13,CASRRDERYEQYF,TGTGCCAGCAGACGCGACGAACGCTACGAGCAGTACTTC
TRBJ2-3,TRBV9,-,TRBD2,16,CASSKSGGGAIDTQYF,TGTGCCAGCAGCAAAAGCGGGGGGGGGGCTATAGATACGCAGTATTTT
TRBJ2-7,TRBV12-3/TRBV12-4,few,-,13,CASSTGLPYEQYF,TGTGCCAGCAGTACAGGGCTCCCCTACGAGCAGTACTTC
TRBJ2-2,TRBV9,many,TRBD2,16,CASSGASGSSTGELFF,TGTGCCAGCAGCGGCGCTAGCGGGTCAAGCACCGGGGAGCTGTTTTTT
TRBJ1-2,TRBV4-1,-,-,19,CASSLYSGDLGRTNYGYTF,TGCGCCAGCAGCCTATACAGCGGAGACCTTGGCCGTACTAACTATGGCTACACCTTC
TRBJ2-1,TRBV3-1,-,-,17,CASSQDKGETATNEQFF,TGTGCCAGCAGCCAAGATAAGGGGGAGACTGCTACCAATGAGCAGTTCTTC
TRBJ2-1,TRBV11-1,few,-,14,CASSEGGGNNEQFF,TGTGCCAGCAGCGAAGGGGGAGGTAACAATGAGCAGTTCTTC
TRBJ2-5,TRBV19,once,-,14,CASSIGGVGKTQYF,TGTGCCAGTAGTATAGGTGGGGTCGGTAAGACCCAGTACTTC
TRBJ1-2,TRBV2,few,TRBD1,15,CASRWTGDATGGYTF,TGTGCCAGCAGATGGACAGGGGACGCCACCGGGGGCTACACCTTC
TRBJ2-2,TRBV11-3,few,-,14,CASSARGQSGELFF,TGTGCCAGCAGCGCGAGAGGGCAATCCGGGGAGCTGTTTTTT
TRBJ2-1,TRBV2,-,TRBD1,11,CASSVRTGGFF,TGTGCCAGCAGTGTAAGGACAGGGGGGTTCTTC
TRBJ2-5,TRBV6-1,-,-,17,CASSKTTADPNQETQYF,TGTGCCAGCAGTAAGACCACCGCCGACCCGAACCAAGAGACCCAGTACTTC